What follows are 10 T cell receptor beta chains derived from one specimen sequenced in a study of blood T cell repertoires in COVID-19. Measured with immunoSEQ multiplex PCR; TCRdb has only the in-frame clones, and not every one. The data hold about 160,000 clones, with 60% to 80% observed a single time. The sequenced sample was peripheral blood. These TCRs come from a man between 65 and 85 years old with acute or convalescent COVID-19.

The chain couples TRBV10-2 to TRBJ1-1, with 9 bases that match TRBD1. Looked up from germline, CDR1 is WSHSY and CDR2 is SAAADI. The CDR3 is 14 residues long. Germline trimming cut 7 bases from V and 4 bases from J; bases unmatched to any gene: 7. The CDR3 here is CASNRGLDGTEAFF. CDR3 sequence (DNA): TGCGCCAGCAACAGGGGGCTGGATGGCACTGAAGCTTTCTTT.

The chain recombines TRBV3-1 (or the pseudogene TRBV3-2) with TRBJ1-3; D call uncertain. V was shortened by 0 bases and J by 0 bases, with 9 bases between the two germline ends. CDR1 is LGHDT, CDR2 YNNKEL, per germline (reference sequence). There are 16 residues in the CDR3. The CDR3: CASSQELGHSGNTIYF. CDR3 nucleotides: TGTGCCAGCAGCCAAGAGTTGGGCCACTCTGGAAACACCATATATTTT.

About this clone itself: Distinct nucleotide sequences in the sample also encode this CDR3. The chain combines TRBV19 with TRBJ1-1, with no clear D. The V gene lost 4 bases and the J gene lost 2 bases, with 8 bases spanning the gap. The CDR3 runs to 13 residues. Germline CDR1 LNHDA, CDR2 SQIVND (reference sequence). The CDR3 loop is CASSNTANTEAFF. CDR3 in DNA: TGTGCCAGTAGTAACACAGCAAACACTGAAGCTTTCTTT.

This chain connects TRBV9 to TRBJ2-1; the match to TRBD2 covers 7 bases. The germline V gene encodes CDR1 SGDLS and CDR2 YYNGEE. The CDR3 is 12 amino acids. The V gene end was trimmed by 3 bases and the J gene end by 9 bases; junction bases not matched to a gene: 3. CDR3 bases: TGTGCCAGCAGCGCCCGGGAGGTTGAGCAGTTCTTC. It is translated as CASSAREVEQFF.

The chain joins TRBV20-1 to TRBJ2-1; a weak D match, TRBD2 (7 bases). Germline V CDR1 and CDR2: DFQATT, SNEGSKA (reference sequence). The CDR3 is made up of 11 amino acids. Deletions cut 5 bases from V and 11 bases from J, with 13 bases between. Written as DNA, the CDR3 is TGCAGTGCTTTGACGGGGGGCCAGCAGTTCTTC. Protein product: CSALTGGQQFF.

The chain couples TRBV6-5 to TRBJ1-6; no clear D gene. The CDR3 spans 16 residues. The germline gives CDR1 MNHEY, CDR2 SVGAGI. V was trimmed by 0 bases and J by 9 bases, leaving 15 bases between them. The DNA for the CDR3 is TGTGCCAGCAGTTACTCAGGGCGGGGTGAGAGTTCACCCCTCCACTTT. Translation: CASSYSGRGESSPLHF.

The genes are TRBV19 and TRBJ2-5; maybe TRBD1 (5 bases). Germline V gene sequence: CDR1 LNHDA, CDR2 SQIVND (reference sequence). V was clipped by 0 bases and J by 1 base, with 9 bases between them. The CDR3 spans 15 residues. Here the CDR3 DNA reads TGTGCCAGTAGTATAGATACAGGAATCCAAGAGACCCAGTACTTC. Translation: CASSIDTGIQETQYF.

The chain carries TRBV4-2 and TRBJ2-3; 8 nucleotides line up with TRBD2. Trimming at V came to 0 bases and at J to 2 bases, leaving 7 bases not matched to a gene. Germline CDR1 is LGHNA and CDR2 is YNFKEQ. CDR3 length: 17 amino acids. For the CDR3, the DNA is TGTGCCAGCAGCCAAGAGGCCGGGACTAGAATCACAGATACGCAGTATTTT. This encodes CASSQEAGTRITDTQYF.

This chain uses TRBV5-1 with TRBJ2-3, with D tentatively TRBD2 (7 bases). The CDR3 totals 15 residues. With 5 bases removed from V and 6 bases from J, the gap between germline ends came to 19 bases. The V gene's germline CDR1 is SGHRS and CDR2 YFSETQ. The CDR3 region is CASSLGGGRGDTQYF. CDR3 bases: TGCGCCAGCAGTCTGGGCGGGGGCCGCGGGGATACGCAGTATTTT.

This sequence joins TRBV28 and TRBJ2-1; 9 bases map to TRBD2. There are 13 residues in the CDR3. The V and J ends lost 6 bases and 7 bases, in that order; junction bases with no gene match: 4. Germline V gene sequence: CDR1 MDHEN, CDR2 SYDVKM. The CDR3 nucleotides are TGTGCCAGCAGACCCAGCGGGGGGAATGAGCAGTTCTTC. This translates into CASRPSGGNEQFF.